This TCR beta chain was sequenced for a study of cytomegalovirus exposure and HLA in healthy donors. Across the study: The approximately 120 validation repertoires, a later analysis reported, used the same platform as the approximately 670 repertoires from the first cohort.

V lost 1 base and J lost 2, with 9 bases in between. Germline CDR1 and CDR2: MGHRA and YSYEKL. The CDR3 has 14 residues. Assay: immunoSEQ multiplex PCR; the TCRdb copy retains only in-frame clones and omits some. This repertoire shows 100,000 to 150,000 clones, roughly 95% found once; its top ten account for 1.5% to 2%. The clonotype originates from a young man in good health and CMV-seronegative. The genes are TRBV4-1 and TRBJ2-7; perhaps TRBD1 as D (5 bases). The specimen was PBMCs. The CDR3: CASSQGEQAYEQYF. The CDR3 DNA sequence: TGCGCCAGCAGCCAAGGAGAACAGGCCTACGAGCAGTACTTC.